These 3 T cell receptor beta chains came from one sample sequenced in a study of blood T cell repertoires in COVID-19. Here immunoSEQ multiplex PCR was the method, and the copy in TCRdb shows in-frame clones only, minus some. The table includes around 78,000 clones, around 76% detected once. Specimen: peripheral blood. The receptor set was obtained from a human donor in a cohort sampled during active COVID-19.

The chain uses TRBV2 and TRBJ1-2; 9 bases fit TRBD1. The J segment lost 8 bases and the V segment lost 4 bases, leaving 5 bases of the junction unmatched. From germline, CDR1 is SNHLY and CDR2 FYNNEI. The CDR3 length is 13 residues. CDR3 sequence reads: CASSVTGGDGYTF. The CDR3 DNA reads TGTGCCAGCAGTGTTACAGGGGGCGACGGCTACACCTTC.

V is TRBV7-8 and J is TRBJ1-1, with a tentative D call TRBD1 (6 bases). V shed 3 bases and J shed 1 base, with 12 bases lying between them. Germline-derived CDR1 and CDR2 are SGHVS and FQNEAQ. This CDR3 spans 15 amino acids. The CDR3 loop is CASSLRTAWNTEAFF. The CDR3, as DNA: TGTGCCAGCAGCTTGAGGACAGCCTGGAACACTGAAGCTTTCTTT.

V gene TRBV4-3 combines with J gene TRBJ1-2; D is ambiguous. The germline gives CDR1 LGHNA, CDR2 YSLEER. Trimming removed 3 bases at V and 5 bases at J, with 16 bases between. The CDR3 is 15 amino acids. The CDR3 sequence: CASSHEGASGYGYTF. As DNA, the CDR3 is TGCGCCAGCAGCCACGAAGGAGCCTCCGGATATGGCTACACCTTC.